This T cell receptor beta chain came from a study of long-term antiretroviral therapy in people with HIV (dated by TCRdb to the early 2020s). As for the study more broadly: The earliest samples were collected roughly a decade before the 2015 WHO recommendation for immediate ART, at a time when ART was usually postponed until CD4 counts fell. This retrospective serial study examined whether starting ART and sustained HIV suppression were associated with changes in the composition and diversity of the TRB repertoire in peripheral blood. From 30 adults with confirmed HIV infection, the cohort provided some 200 cryopreserved PBMC samples, gathered serially across a mean of around six years (range 1-12). Of the approximately 28 participants with HIV, approximately ten were female. No cross-contamination during QIAcube processing was seen in test extractions of a monoclonal T-cell line run alongside 33 polyclonal samples.

Summary of the overall study and its limitations: The repertoire was dominated across all time points by expanded TRB clones identified before ART initiation, although this dominance was seen to fluctuate and to decrease in many PLHIV after ART. Limited PBMC availability meant only the TCR beta chain was sequenced, without alpha chain pairing. CDR3 length ranges in HIV repertoires were narrower than in controls, and network structure suggested an antigen-experienced repertoire with only a slight naive shift after ART. Starting ART was linked to a significant rise in TRB diversity, yet even after long-term ART the diversity remained significantly lower than in transplant donor controls. The samples span the years 2004 to 2017, and the ART regimens used may be less effective than current regimens. Inferences about post-ART repertoire changes were limited because no data were available on ART adherence, viral resistance or therapy changes. Because cell numbers in pre-ART samples were limited, unsorted PBMC were profiled instead of sorted CD4+ and CD8+ T cells.

The CDR3 goes from the cysteine to the phenylalanine over 12 residues. Of the read, only the CDR3 DNA is kept; its 36 bases are in frame from base 1. From a lookup of the germline V gene, CDR1 and CDR2 are SGHVS and FQNEAQ. V sheds 3 bases and J sheds 9 bases, leaving 9 bases between their ends. Participants were included only if at least one PBMC sample before ART initiation and at least two post-ART samples were available. Every participant with HIV received treatment in the United States of America. Cryopreserved samples of about 1-11 million PBMC were thawed and washed before DNA extraction. At the time of the earliest PBMC sample, participants with HIV were aged between 23 and 54 years. PBMC samples were contributed by each participant from 1-4 timepoints before ART initiation and 2-8 timepoints after ART initiation, with a median of 7 samples. Serial HIV viral load, CD4+ T-cell count, ART history and demographic data were obtained for every participant. A Qiagen kit on a QIAcube was used to extract genomic DNA from unsorted PBMC, with samples processed in batches of 12.

The immunoSEQ hsTCRB v3.0 assay was used at survey level resolution for TRB variable region sequencing. A depth of about 40,000-55,000 T-cell genomes per sample was targeted for TRB sequencing. Pooled TRB libraries were sequenced on an Illumina MiSeq with a v3 150-cycle kit. Per the original workflow: Repertoire analysis was performed in R inside a reproducible Nextflow workflow that covered QC, data transformation and analysis. LymphoSeq2, an R package for AIRR-Seq data exploration, was used to implement custom analyses. Four samples that yielded fewer than 5000 total TRB sequences were excluded, so that some 190 HIV repertoires were analyzed. Among the 180 to 200 HIV repertoires that were kept, 59 were collected before ART initiation and roughly 130 were collected after ART initiation. Each repertoire was downsampled to 5000 TRB nucleotide sequences, and summary statistics were averaged across 100 downsampling iterations. Only TRB sequences with CDR3 regions of at least seven amino acids were retained for analysis. Two measures captured diversity: a Shannon entropy-derived clonality score and the Gini coefficient. Repertoire networks linked the top 5000 CDR3 amino acid sequences whenever two sequences differed by an edit distance of one. For TRB CDR3 amino acid sequences, GLIPH2 was used to predict antigen specificity groups and MHC restriction. Known CMV, EBV, HIV or tissue antigen associations were flagged by matching CDR3 amino acid sequences against VDJdb and McPAS-TCR. Pre-ART, post-ART and control groups were compared with Wilcoxon signed-rank tests and Holm-Bonferroni correction. TCRdb retrieved this table from immuneACCESS and kept in-frame rearrangements only. Not all clones are present; in checked studies, unresolved V genes account for under half, and no reason is known for the remainder. Clonal size and the V and J genes are those of that table, whereas D and trimming came from the DNA. The sample contains approximately 18,000 clones, 75% to 95% of them found a single time. 9.5% to 10% of the sample is in the top ten clones.

A word on this clone: Its antigen has not been determined. No qualities accompany the bases; no much larger clone lies one base away.

The rearrangement joined TRBV7-8 to TRBJ1-3, with the D gene too uncertain to name. Material: unsorted PBMCs, obtained 3 years after starting antiretroviral therapy. The receptor comes from a middle-aged man with HIV. The CDR3: CASSLRAGTIYF. The bases are TGTGCCAGCAGCTTGAGGGCGGGCACCATATATTTT.